A selection of T cell receptor beta chains follows, all from one sample in a study of esophageal squamous cell carcinoma under preoperative chemotherapy. TCRdb reprocessed the PCR reads with MiXCR, giving one entry per CDR3 protein. The data contain some 18,000 distinct CDR3 sequences, about half of them singletons. The sample was collected from a patient given preoperative chemotherapy. The receptor set was obtained from a human donor with esophageal squamous cell carcinoma. The donor label of this sample is uncertain. Both conserved end residues are part of each CDR3. The D gene is left open where the match is weak. Size tells how often a clone was seen (once, few, many) or the class of an expanded clone, and some rows leave it out.

>TRBV7-9|-|14|TRBJ2-3|-
TGTGCCAGCAGCCCCCAAGCTGGGTCAGATACGCAGTATTTT
CASSPQAGSDTQYF
>TRBV5-1|many|16|TRBJ2-1|TRBD2
TGCGCCAGCAGCTTGGATGGGAGGGCCGCCTACAATGAGCAGTTCTTC
CASSLDGRAAYNEQFF
>TRBV6-1|few|16|TRBJ2-1|TRBD2
TGTGCCAGCAGTGCTGTGACTAGCGGGGCTTACAATGAGCAGTTCTTC
CASSAVTSGAYNEQFF
>TRBV25-1|many|15|TRBJ1-2|-
TGTGCCAGCAGTGATGCGGGATTTTCCGCCCATGGCTACACCTTC
CASSDAGFSAHGYTF
>TRBV7-2|many|15|TRBJ2-5|TRBD2
TGTGCCAGCAGTCCCGGGCTAGCGGTTCGGGGGACCCAGTACTTC
CASSPGLAVRGTQYF
>TRBV7-2|-|15|TRBJ2-3|-
TGTGCCAGCAGCGTAGCGGCTACTAGCACAGATACGCAGTATTTT
CASSVAATSTDTQYF
>TRBV6-5|few|15|TRBJ2-5|TRBD1
TGTGCCAGCAGTTTCGGACAGGGCCGGGGGGAGACCCAGTACTTC
CASSFGQGRGETQYF
>TRBV27|few|13|TRBJ2-1|-
TGTGCCAGCTCAGGGGGGTCCTACAATGAGCAGTTCTTC
CASSGGSYNEQFF
>TRBV4-1|-|16|TRBJ2-4|-
TGCGCCAGCAGCCAACCGGGGCGGGGAGGCAAAAACACTCAGTACTTC
CASSQPGRGGKNTQYF
>TRBV6-1|many|15|TRBJ2-3|TRBD2
TGTGCCAGCAGTGAACTAGCGGGATTTGGGGACCGATGGTATTTT
CASSELAGFGDRWYF
>TRBV7-8|many|14|TRBJ2-5|-
TGTGCCAGCAGCTTAATCGGGGTCAGGGGGACCCAGTACTTC
CASSLIGVRGTQYF
>TRBV6-2/TRBV6-3|-|14|TRBJ2-5|-
TGTGCGGGCAGTTGCGGCCGTGAAGTAAACACCCAGTACTTC
CAGSCGREVNTQYF
>TRBV20-1|-|18|TRBJ2-3|TRBD1
TGCAGTGCGGGACAGGGGTCTAAGGCCTTACCCCCCACAGATACGCAGTATTTT
CSAGQGSKALPPTDTQYF
>TRBV7-2|-|13|TRBJ1-2|-
TGTGCCAGCAGCTTAGAAGTGGGGCAAGGCTACACCTTC
CASSLEVGQGYTF
>TRBV11-3|few|16|TRBJ2-5|TRBD2
TGTGCCAGCAGCTTAGATAAATGGCTAGCGGGGGAGACCCAGTACTTC
CASSLDKWLAGETQYF
>TRBV7-2|few|16|TRBJ2-5|TRBD1
TGTGCCAGCAGCTGGGATATCGGGACAGGCAGCCATGAGCAGTACTTC
CASSWDIGTGSHEQYF
>TRBV10-3|-|11|TRBJ2-7|-
TGTGCCATAGGGGTGAACTACGAGCAGTACTTC
CAIGVNYEQYF
>TRBV28|-|12|TRBJ1-1|-
TGTGCCAGCCGACAAGCGAACACTGAAGCTTTCTTT
CASRQANTEAFF
>TRBV7-3|many|13|TRBJ2-3|TRBD1
TGTGCCAGCAGCCCAGGGGGCGCAGATACGCAGTATTTT
CASSPGGADTQYF
>TRBV6-5|medium-sized|9|TRBJ2-5|-
TGTGCCAGCACCCCCCCCCAGTACTTC
CASTPPQYF
>TRBV7-9|-|18|TRBJ2-1|TRBD2
TGTGCCAGCAGCCCAGAGGGGACTAGCGGGACCAGCCGGGATGAGCAGTTCTTC
CASSPEGTSGTSRDEQFF
>TRBV12-3/TRBV12-4|-|13|TRBJ2-5|TRBD1
TGTGACAGCAGTCCAAGCAGGGGGGAGACCCAGTACTTC
CDSSPSRGETQYF